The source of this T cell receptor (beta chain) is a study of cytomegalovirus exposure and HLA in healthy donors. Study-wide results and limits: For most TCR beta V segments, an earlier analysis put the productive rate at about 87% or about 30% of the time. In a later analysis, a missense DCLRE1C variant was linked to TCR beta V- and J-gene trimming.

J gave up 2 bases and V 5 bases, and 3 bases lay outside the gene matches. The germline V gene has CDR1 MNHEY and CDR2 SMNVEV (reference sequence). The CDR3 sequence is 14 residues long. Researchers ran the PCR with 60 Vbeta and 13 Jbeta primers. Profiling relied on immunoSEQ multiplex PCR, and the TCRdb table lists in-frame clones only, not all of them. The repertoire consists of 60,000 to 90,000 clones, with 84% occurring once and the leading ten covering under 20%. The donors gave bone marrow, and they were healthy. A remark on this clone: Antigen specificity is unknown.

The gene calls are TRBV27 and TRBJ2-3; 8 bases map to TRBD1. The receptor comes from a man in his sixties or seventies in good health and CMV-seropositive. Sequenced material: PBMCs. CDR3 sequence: CASSHRGTTDTQYF. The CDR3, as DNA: TGTGCCAGCAGTCACAGGGGGACCACAGATACGCAGTATTTT.